The present T cell receptor (beta chain) was sequenced within a study of early T cells in non-severe SARS-CoV-2 infection. The germline V and J ends were trimmed by 5 bases and 7 bases, with 14 bases remaining between them. The CDR3 extends over 13 amino acids. Using its own MiXCR run on the 5' RACE reads, TCRdb lists one record per CDR3 protein. The profile covers about 77,000 distinct CDR3 sequences, with 12% appearing a single time and around 15% taken by the ten largest. This clonotype came up a few times. The chain joins TRBV12-3 or TRBV12-4 to TRBJ2-5; no firm D call. The receptor was isolated from an adult who was a healthcare worker with PCR-confirmed SARS-CoV-2 infection or an uninfected control (not recorded which). The donor label of this sample is uncertain. This specimen consisted of whole blood, obtained at baseline. The DNA of the CDR3 is TGTGCCAGCAGTCCGTTCCCCGCCGGGACCCAGTACTTC. It translates to CASSPFPAGTQYF.